This TCR beta chain was identified in a study of T cell repertoires in cytomegalovirus infection (dated by TCRdb to about 2019). Some background on the complete study: Alongside well-studied HLA-B-restricted epitopes, the peptide stimulations were aimed at recently identified HLA-C-restricted CMV epitopes, whose presentation resists viral immunomodulation. Because public TCR beta signatures pointed to carriage of CMV infection together with the matching HLA type, the HLA type of each donor mattered for the analysis. What the research found in general, with its limitations: The ex vivo response was dominated by HLA-C-restricted CMV-specific TCR beta clonotypes, which also provided the single most frequent clonotype in two of eight donors. In both this cohort and an independent cohort of approximately 350 donors, the cumulative frequency of public TCR beta family members distinguished carriers of CMV infection plus the relevant HLA type.

The treatment or condition tag for this specimen amounts to: in vitro stimulation with specific CMV peptide epitopes to enrich CMV-specific T cells. The cysteine opens and the phenylalanine closes a CDR3 of 16 amino acids. The only DNA kept is the CDR3, 48 bases in frame from the first base. Taken from the germline V gene, the CDR1 and CDR2 loops are MGHRA and YSYEKL. Deletion took 0 bases off V and 4 bases off J, with a span of 13 bases between the germline ends. Instrument on record: Illumina HiSeq 1500. TCRdb took the public reads, trimmed them with fastp at Q25, ran MiXCR for clone calling and kept in-frame beta chains. All rows with the same CDR3 protein become a single entry with the most common DNA and genes. Counted in this sample were hundreds of thousands of distinct CDR3 sequences; around a third of them appeared once. The ten largest clones take up about a sixth of the sample. A remark on this clonotype: The antigen it recognizes is unknown. Nothing much larger sits one base from this clone, and base qualities are not available.

The V and J genes are TRBV4-1 and TRBJ1-5; tentative D gene TRBD1, with 5 bases matching. This clonotype was obtained from a human donor in good health (CMV status not recorded). Some clones in this sample may be carry-over from other donors' samples. Sequencing was performed on cultured PBMCs, taken from culture after CMV antigen stimulation. The CDR3 in this case is CASSQDLGGTNQPQHF. The DNA is TGCGCCAGCAGCCAAGACCTGGGGGGAACAAATCAGCCCCAGCATTTT.